One and the same sample provided the 5 T cell receptor beta chains below, sequenced in a study of blood T cell repertoires in COVID-19. Assay used: immunoSEQ multiplex PCR; TCRdb lists only in-frame clones, some missing. The data contain 140,000 or so clones, 60% to 85% of them singletons. What was sequenced was peripheral blood. Receptors were obtained from a woman aged 60-75 years with acute or convalescent COVID-19.

The chain has TRBV7-8 and TRBJ2-1; perhaps TRBD2 as D (5 bases). CDR1 and CDR2 from the germline V gene are SGHVS and FQNEAQ. This CDR3 contains 14 residues. The ends were cut back, 5 bases at V and 0 bases at J, with 8 bases in the middle. The CDR3 DNA reads as TGTGCCAGCAGCCCGGCGGGCTCCTACAATGAGCAGTTCTTC. It translates to CASSPAGSYNEQFF. Full variable domain (rest looked up from reference TRBV7-8 and TRBJ2-1): GAGVSQSPRYKVAKRGQDVALRCDPISGHVSLFWYQQALGQGPEFLTYFQNEAQLDKSGLPSDRFFAERPEGSVSTLKIQRTQQEDSAVYLCASSPAGSYNEQFFGPGTRLTVL.

In its sample, this clone was seen once. V usage is TRBV10-3 and J usage is TRBJ2-3; 11 bases are shared with TRBD2. The trim removed 4 bases at V and 0 bases at J, leaving 9 bases unmatched. CDR1 and CDR2 from the germline V gene are ENHRY and SYGVKD. CDR3 length: 18 residues. In nucleotides, the CDR3 is TGTGCCATCAGTGCCTCGGGGCTAGCGGGAGGTAGCACAGATACGCAGTATTTT. Its translation is CAISASGLAGGSTDTQYF.

The V call is TRBV2, the J call TRBJ2-1; 7 nucleotides match TRBD2. Germline V gene data show CDR1 as SNHLY and CDR2 as FYNNEI. The V and J ends lost 4 bases and 8 bases, in that order; junction bases with no gene match: 14. The CDR3 is 16 residues long. CDR3 sequence: CASSGFGAGVLDEQFF. Here the CDR3 DNA reads TGTGCCAGCAGTGGATTCGGGGCGGGAGTCCTCGATGAGCAGTTCTTC.

The V call is TRBV29-1, the J call TRBJ2-5; TRBD2 matches 7 bases. V shed 6 bases, J shed 4 bases, and the junction held 8 bases outside the gene matches. The CDR3 runs 13 residues. CDR1 SQVTM and CDR2 ANQGSEA come from the germline V gene. The CDR3 nucleotides are TGCAGCGTCGCACTAGCGCCACGAGAGACCCAGTACTTC. It yields the protein CSVALAPRETQYF.

The count of this clone is one. This chain links TRBV11-2 with TRBJ2-1; 7 nucleotides line up with TRBD1. Trimming at V came to 6 bases and at J to 6 bases, leaving 14 bases not matched to a gene. Germline assignment: CDR1 SGHAT and CDR2 FQNNGV. The CDR3 sequence is 16 residues long. CDR3 DNA: TGTGCCAGCAGTAGGTTGTCAGGGGGTTTATTCAATGAGCAGTTCTTC. As protein: CASSRLSGGLFNEQFF.